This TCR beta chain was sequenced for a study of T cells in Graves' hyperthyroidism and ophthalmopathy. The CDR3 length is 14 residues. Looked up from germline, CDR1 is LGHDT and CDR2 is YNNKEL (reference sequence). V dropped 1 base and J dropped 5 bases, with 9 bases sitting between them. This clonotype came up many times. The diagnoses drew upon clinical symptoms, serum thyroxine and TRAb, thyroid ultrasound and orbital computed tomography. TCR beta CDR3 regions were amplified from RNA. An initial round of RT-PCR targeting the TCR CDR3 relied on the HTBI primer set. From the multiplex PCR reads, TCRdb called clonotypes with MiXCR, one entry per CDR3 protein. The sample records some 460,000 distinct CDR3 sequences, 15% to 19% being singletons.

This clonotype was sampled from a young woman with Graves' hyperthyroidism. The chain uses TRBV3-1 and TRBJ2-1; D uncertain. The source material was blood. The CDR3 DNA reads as TGTGCCAGCAGCCAAGCTACTGCCAACAATGAGCAGTTCTTC. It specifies CASSQATANNEQFF.